One TCR beta chain is described in this entry. Its specificity is not known. The data originate from a study of T cell responses to AZD1222 COVID-19 vaccine. Study context: Researchers grouped second doses given at about 4 or about 12 weeks into one pool.

Study outcomes and limitations: Clonal diversity may have been underestimated, and the donors were mostly white British, with more females than males.

Clones were read by immunoSEQ multiplex PCR, and TCRdb kept only the in-frame ones, dropping some. Of 95,000 to 150,000 clones listed, 88% were seen once; the top ten hold roughly 4.4%. The source material was peripheral blood, sampled on day 0 of AZD1222 vaccination. The sequence derives from an adult in good health.

CDR3 residues: CASSYLDTQYF. In DNA, the CDR3 is TGTGCCAGCAGTTACTTGGATACGCAGTATTTT. This chain uses TRBV6-5 with TRBJ2-3; D not certain. Germline V CDR1 and CDR2: MNHEY, SVGAGI. Trimming cost V 1 base and J 6 bases, with 2 bases left between them. This CDR3 has 11 residues.